These 14 T cell receptor beta chains originate from one sample sequenced in a study of blood T cell repertoires in COVID-19 (dated by TCRdb to 2020 to 2021). The method was the immunoSEQ multiplex PCR assay. TCRdb holds this immuneACCESS table with in-frame rearrangements only. Some clones are missing; in checked studies, unresolved V genes explain under half, and the rest has no known cause. The sample table records around 400,000 clones; approximately 91% of these occur just once. Of the sample, 1.4% to 1.5% falls within the top ten clones. The material sequenced was PBMCs or T cells enriched from blood (not recorded which). These receptors originate from a young woman who had been exposed to COVID-19.

V gene TRBV18 combines with J gene TRBJ1-3, with 7 positions matching TRBD1. The CDR3 contains 17 residues. Unmatched junction bases numbered 7, after V lost 0 bases and J lost 2 bases. The V gene's germline CDR1 is KGHSH and CDR2 LQKENI. CDR3 bases: TGTGCCAGCTCACCACCCGGAGCAGGGGGGACTGGAAACACCATATATTTT. It translates to CASSPPGAGGTGNTIYF.

The chain couples TRBV18 to TRBJ1-3; the D is unclear. The CDR3 is 15 residues long. Per the germline V gene, CDR1 is KGHSH and CDR2 is LQKENI. Trimming removed 3 bases at V and 0 bases at J, with 9 bases between. This chain's CDR3 is CASSPFGNSGNTIYF. CDR3 nucleotide sequence: TGTGCCAGCTCACCGTTCGGGAACTCTGGAAACACCATATATTTT.

This chain links TRBV11-3 with TRBJ2-7, with 7 bases matching TRBD1. J gave up 3 bases and V 1 base, and 3 bases lay outside the gene matches. CDR3 length: 14 residues. The germline CDR1 and CDR2 sequences are SGHNT and YENEEA. The CDR3 region is CASSLAQGDYEQYF. The CDR3 region has the DNA TGTGCCAGCAGCTTAGCCCAGGGGGACTACGAGCAGTACTTC.

V usage is TRBV28 and J usage is TRBJ2-7; TRBD2 matches at 7 bases. V dropped 7 bases and J dropped 6; count of bases not matched to a gene: 6. The CDR3 has 12 amino acids. The germline gives CDR1 MDHEN, CDR2 SYDVKM. The CDR3 protein is CASIGGNSEQYF. The CDR3 nucleotides are TGTGCCAGCATCGGGGGGAATTCCGAGCAGTACTTC. The full variable domain, with the rest looked up from reference TRBV28 and TRBJ2-7, is DVKVTQSSRYLVKRTGEKVFLECVQDMDHENMFWYRQDPGLGLRLIYFSYDVKMKEKGDIPEGYSVSREKKERFSLILESASTNQTSMYLCASIGGNSEQYFGPGTRLTVT.

This clone was recorded a few times. The rearrangement joins TRBV7-9 to TRBJ2-3, with 7 nucleotides matching TRBD1. In germline, CDR1 is SEHNR, CDR2 FQNEAQ (reference sequence). With V trimmed by 5 bases and J by 1 base, 9 bases remained unmatched. This CDR3 has 16 amino acids. This chain's CDR3 is CASSPRQGEGTDTQYF. The CDR3 DNA reads as TGTGCCAGCAGCCCTAGACAGGGTGAGGGCACAGATACGCAGTATTTT.

The chain carries TRBV24-1 and TRBJ2-5; 7 positions match TRBD1. This CDR3 has 15 amino acids. CDR1 KGHDR and CDR2 SFDVKD come from the germline V gene. V lost 4 bases, J lost 1 base, and 5 bases stayed unmatched. Written as DNA, the CDR3 is TGTGCCACCAGTGACCCGGGACAGAGCCAAGAGACCCAGTACTTC. It yields the protein CATSDPGQSQETQYF.

The CDR3 reads CATRKDRTPQFF. CDR3 in DNA: TGTGCCACCCGCAAGGACCGGACTCCTCAGTTCTTC. The rearrangement joins TRBV28 to TRBJ2-1; the D gene is possibly TRBD2 (5 bases). The CDR3 runs to 12 residues. Per germline, CDR1 MDHEN and CDR2 SYDVKM. Trimming shortened V by 10 bases and J by 13 bases, and 20 bases separated the two germline ends.

The chain joins TRBV5-4 to TRBJ2-2; no definite D call. This CDR3 comprises 14 residues. Per germline, CDR1 SGHNT and CDR2 YYREEE (reference sequence). Trimming pared 2 bases from V and 1 base from J, leaving 6 bases between. The chain's CDR3 is CASSLVVNTGELFF. The CDR3 nucleotides read TGTGCCAGCAGCTTAGTAGTGAACACCGGGGAGCTGTTTTTT.

The gene calls are TRBV5-1 and TRBJ1-5, with a possible D match to TRBD1 (6 bases). The CDR3 contains 15 residues. V lost 4 bases and J lost 3, with 14 bases in between. CDR1 is SGHRS and CDR2 is YFSETQ in the germline V gene. The CDR3 sequence is CASSTEDSFNQPQHF. DNA for the CDR3: TGCGCCAGCAGCACGGAGGACAGCTTCAATCAGCCCCAGCATTTT.

V is TRBV2 and J is TRBJ2-7; D gene unclear. Trimming took 4 bases from V and 4 from J, leaving 8 bases between them. Germline CDR1 is SNHLY and CDR2 is FYNNEI. The CDR3 consists of 12 residues. The CDR3 DNA is TGTGCCAGCAGTGTCACCGCGTACGAGCAGTACTTC. The encoded protein is CASSVTAYEQYF.

This sequence joins TRBV5-1 and TRBJ2-5, with D perhaps TRBD2 (5 bases). The CDR3 is 15 residues long. Germline V gene lookup returns CDR1 SGHRS and CDR2 YFSETQ. V lost 4 bases to trimming and J lost 5 bases, with 18 bases between them. The CDR3 here is CASSQNPGRGETQYF. CDR3 nucleotides: TGCGCCAGCAGCCAGAACCCGGGCCGCGGGGAGACCCAGTACTTC.

This rearrangement joins TRBV4-2 to TRBJ2-5, with 14 bases lining up with TRBD2. There are 16 residues in the CDR3. The J segment lost 5 bases and the V segment lost 3 bases, leaving 5 bases of the junction unmatched. The V gene's germline CDR1 is LGHNA and CDR2 YNFKEQ. The CDR3 here is CASSQRTSGGWETQYF. In DNA form, the CDR3 reads TGTGCCAGCAGCCAGCGGACTAGCGGGGGGTGGGAGACCCAGTACTTC.

The chain uses TRBV7-2 and TRBJ2-1; TRBD2 aligns across 9 bases. The V gene's germline CDR1 is SGHTA and CDR2 FQGNSA. J gave up 5 bases and V 5 bases, and 7 bases lay outside the gene matches. The CDR3 spans 15 residues. In DNA, the CDR3 is TGTGCCAGCAGCCCGCTGCGGGGGGGCGACAATGAGCAGTTCTTC. Amino acid sequence: CASSPLRGGDNEQFF.

This clone has only a few counts. The gene calls are TRBV6-5 and TRBJ2-7; TRBD1 matches 9 bases. From germline, CDR1 is MNHEY and CDR2 SVGAGI. CDR3 size: 13 residues. The ends lost 5 bases at V and 7 bases at J; junction bases unmatched: 6. The DNA for the CDR3 is TGTGCCAGCAGTCCGACAGGGGGTGAGGAGCAGTACTTC. This codes for CASSPTGGEEQYF.